The following is a T cell receptor (beta chain) sequence with its context. This clone was detected once. This receptor's antigen is unknown. One base away there is no much larger clone; base qualities are not given. The sample originates from a study of blood T cell repertoires in COVID-19 (dated by TCRdb to 2018 to 2020). About the study as a whole: Samples covering the acute and convalescent phases of COVID-19 were provided by collaborators in the United States, Italy and Spain. The material from the prospective study consisted of cDNA or gDNA derived from T cells, B-cell-depleted T cells, or PBMCs. Subjects who had been exposed to COVID-19, were actively infected with it, or had recovered from it provided the deeply sampled blood TCRbeta repertoires that made up the dataset. The repertoires were made available in a free public database intended to serve as a resource for research on the immune response to SARS-CoV-2. Samples were obtained from the ongoing ImmuneRACE study (first 160 participants) and from some 1,200 subjects provided by 6 global collaborators. Nearly every sample came with metadata listing a de-identified subject ID, COVID-19 status, age in years and sex. Where available, HLA class I and class II types were obtained from metadata supplied by the sample provider rather than from assay-based typing. Study-wide conclusions, independent of this receptor: The quantity of clinical and demographic metadata differed by source and by participant and was supplied without curation.

As encoded in the germline V gene (reference sequence), CDR1 is GTSNPN while CDR2 is SVGIG. Its CDR3 holds 13 amino acids, cysteine through phenylalanine. Solely the CDR3 DNA is kept, with 39 bases framed from the first base. At the junction V is shortened by 4 bases and J by 4 bases, with 11 bases in between. Participants in the prospective study were aged about 18 to 95 years, lived in about two dozen United States geographic areas, and enrolled through a virtual design. To assign participants to cohorts, the prospective study relied on clinical history that participants themselves reported in a screening survey and a study questionnaire. For ImmuneRACE Cohort 3, a participant was defined as recovered based on two consecutive negative NP/OP PCR tests, clearance by a healthcare professional, or resolution of symptoms. Each participant in the prospective study had whole blood, serum and a nasopharyngeal or oropharyngeal swab collected by mobile phlebotomists. Prospective study participants could optionally give additional blood draws and questionnaires over an approximately two-month period. Prospective study blood samples were shipped either frozen or at room temperature before DNA extraction.

TCRbeta CDR3 regions were amplified from genomic DNA using the immunoSEQ Assay, a bias-controlled multiplex PCR. As for the original processing: The number of nucleated cells in each sample was estimated by amplification of reference gene primers within the assay. To quantify the absolute abundance of each unique TCRbeta CDR3 rearrangement, sequence reads were collapsed and filtered. For each sample, productive Simpson clonality was calculated by taking the square root of Simpson's diversity index across productive rearrangements. Held by TCRdb, this immuneACCESS table contains in-frame sequences only and omits some clones. Under half of the omission traces to an unresolved V gene where checked; the cause of the rest is unknown. V and J calls and clone size are copied from that table; D and trimming were computed from the DNA. Within this sample are 150,000 to 200,000 clones, with approximately 84% of them counted one time only. Of the sample, 5.5% to 8.5% falls within the top ten clones.

The chain uses TRBV30 and TRBJ1-5; the best D guess is TRBD1, with 5 bases matching. Material: PBMCs or T cells enriched from blood (not recorded which). This TCR came from a woman between 45 and 65 years old who had recovered from COVID-19. The CDR3 protein is CAWTQGLNQPQHF. The bases read TGTGCCTGGACCCAGGGATTGAATCAGCCCCAGCATTTT.